These 23 T cell receptor beta chains originate from one sample sequenced in a study of T cells after yellow fever vaccination. MiXCR, applied by TCRdb to the 5' RACE reads, yields one record per CDR3 protein. The table records about 340,000 distinct CDR3 sequences, approximately 13% of them present only once. The input for sequencing was CD4+ T cells sorted from PBMCs, taken 15 days after the yellow fever booster vaccination. These receptors were obtained from a man aged 18-30 years who received the YFV17D yellow fever vaccine.

Ten or more counts support this clonotype. CDR3 sequence reads: CASSTDDLLFF. DNA for the CDR3: TGCGCCAGCAGCACGGACGACTTGCTGTTCTTC. V gene TRBV5-1 combines with J gene TRBJ2-1; D gene unclear. This CDR3 is 11 amino acids long. The V end lost 4 bases, the J end lost 15 bases, and 14 bases lay between the germline ends. CDR1 is SGHRS, CDR2 YFSETQ, per germline.

J is TRBJ1-1 and V is TRBV29-1, with 9 nucleotides matching TRBD1. This CDR3 comprises 15 residues. Trimming at V came to 4 bases and at J to 5 bases, leaving 11 bases not matched to a gene. Germline V CDR1 and CDR2: SQVTM, ANQGSEA. The CDR3 nucleotides are TGCAGCGTTGGCAGGGGACAGGGACTAGGAACTGAAGCTTTCTTT. Amino acid sequence: CSVGRGQGLGTEAFF.

This clonotype was detected a few times. The rearrangement uses TRBV7-6 and TRBJ2-1; 7 nucleotides match TRBD2. V lost 2 bases and J lost 9; bases outside the gene matches: 13. CDR3 length equals 16 residues. The germline CDR1 and CDR2 sequences are SGHVS and FNYEAQ. CDR3 nucleotides: TGTGCCAGCAGCTTAAGCGTCCGGACTAGTCTAGGTGAGCAGTTCTTC. Translation gives CASSLSVRTSLGEQFF.

The rearrangement links TRBV24-1 to TRBJ1-2, with no clear D. CDR3 length equals 11 residues. V was shortened by 7 bases and J by 2 bases, with 4 bases between the two germline ends. Per the germline V gene, CDR1 is KGHDR and CDR2 is SFDVKD. CDR3 DNA: TGTGCCACCAGCAGGAACTATGGCTACACCTTC. Amino acid sequence: CATSRNYGYTF.

This clonotype was observed a few times. The chain joins TRBV6-1 to TRBJ1-5; 8 bases fit TRBD1. The CDR3 is 14 amino acids. Trimming removed 7 bases from V and 4 bases from J; junction bases left unmatched: 6. The germline CDR1 and CDR2 sequences are MNHNS and SASEGT. The CDR3 region has the DNA TGTGCCAGCATACAGGGGGAATGGAATCAGCCCCAGCATTTT. Translated, it gives CASIQGEWNQPQHF.

This clonotype has just a few counts. The chain joins TRBV20-1 to TRBJ2-3; a weak D match, TRBD1 (5 bases). The CDR3 sequence is 11 residues long. V lost 5 bases, J lost 9 bases, and 12 bases lay in between. Germline CDR1 is DFQATT and CDR2 is SNEGSKA (reference sequence). Written as DNA, the CDR3 is TGCAGTGCTTCAGGGCTAGGGACGCAGTATTTT. Protein product: CSASGLGTQYF.

This clonotype was detected many times. This chain uses TRBV7-3 with TRBJ1-4; 8 positions match TRBD1. The CDR3 covers 13 residues. The V gene's germline CDR1 is SGHTA and CDR2 FQGTGA. The J segment lost 8 bases and the V segment lost 1 base, leaving 0 bases of the junction unmatched. CDR3 DNA: TGTGCCAGCAGCTTAAACAGGGGGGAAAAACTGTTTTTT. Translation gives CASSLNRGEKLFF.

This clonotype was picked up one time. This sequence joins TRBV6-6 and TRBJ1-4; D perhaps matches TRBD1 (5 bases). Trimming shortened V by 6 bases and J by 4 bases, and 18 bases separated the two germline ends. The CDR3 runs to 16 residues. Per germline, CDR1 MNHNY and CDR2 SVGAGI (reference sequence). The CDR3 loop reads CASSGPGLGLNEKLFF. For the CDR3, the DNA is TGTGCCAGCAGCGGCCCAGGGCTGGGCCTTAATGAAAAACTGTTTTTT.

The chain couples TRBV5-1 to TRBJ2-4; TRBD2 matches at 7 bases. Germline V CDR1 and CDR2: SGHRS, YFSETQ. The CDR3 is 16 residues long. Trimming at V came to 5 bases and at J to 1 base, leaving 9 bases not matched to a gene. CDR3 bases: TGCGCCAGCAGAGCTCTAGGGGAGGGGGCCAAAAACATTCAGTACTTC. Its protein product is CASRALGEGAKNIQYF.

This clonotype has a handful of counts. J is TRBJ2-1 and V is TRBV7-9, with TRBD1 as a possible D gene (6 bases). The CDR3 contains 14 residues. Germline CDR1 reads SEHNR; CDR2 reads FQNEAQ (reference sequence). Trimming removed 5 bases at V and 1 base at J, with 9 bases between. The CDR3 DNA reads TGTGCCAGCAGCGGGGGCAAATCCTACAATGAGCAGTTCTTC. Encoded protein: CASSGGKSYNEQFF.

This clonotype was seen more than once but under ten times. The rearrangement uses TRBV4-1 and TRBJ2-5; the D is unclear. CDR1 MGHRA and CDR2 YSYEKL come from the germline V gene. The CDR3 extends over 15 amino acids. Trimming removed 0 bases at V and 7 bases at J, with 15 bases between. This CDR3 reads CASSQEGPSDRTQYF. The CDR3 DNA follows: TGCGCCAGCAGCCAAGAAGGGCCCTCCGATCGGACCCAGTACTTC.

This clonotype was observed a handful of times. The chain employs TRBV5-1 and TRBJ2-7; TRBD2 is a possible D gene (6 bases). This CDR3 has 14 residues. The germline V and J ends were trimmed by 0 bases and 2 bases, with 9 bases remaining between them. The germline CDR1 and CDR2 sequences are SGHRS and YFSETQ. The CDR3 loop reads CASSLAAGTYEQYF. The DNA of the CDR3 is TGCGCCAGCAGCTTGGCCGCGGGGACCTACGAGCAGTACTTC.

This clonotype occurred a few times. The gene calls are TRBV18 and TRBJ1-1; no reliable D call. Per germline, CDR1 KGHSH and CDR2 LQKENI. CDR3 length: 16 amino acids. V was clipped by 3 bases and J by 4 bases, with 18 bases between them. The CDR3 DNA is TGTGCCAGCTCACCTCAACATTCGGGGAGGTCCACTGAAGCTTTCTTT. Residues: CASSPQHSGRSTEAFF.

This rearrangement joins TRBV7-2 to TRBJ2-5, with D perhaps matching TRBD2 (6 bases). The germline CDR1 and CDR2 sequences are SGHTA and FQGNSA. The V end was cut by 5 bases, the J end by 6 bases, with 16 bases between. The CDR3 has 14 amino acids. CDR3 in amino acids: CASSLTRLVQTQYF. CDR3 bases: TGTGCCAGCAGCCTTACCCGACTAGTCCAGACCCAGTACTTC.

In its sample, this clonotype was seen a few times. The J gene is TRBJ2-6, the V gene TRBV29-1; a weak D match, TRBD1 (5 bases). Germline V CDR1 and CDR2: SQVTM, ANQGSEA. Trimming took 3 bases from V and 2 from J, leaving 11 bases between them. The CDR3 sequence is 15 residues long. DNA for the CDR3: TGCAGCGTTGAGCCAGGGTCGGCTGGGGCCAACGTCCTGACTTTC. It translates to CSVEPGSAGANVLTF.

There are many counts of this clonotype. The chain recombines TRBV29-1 with TRBJ2-7, with 7 bases matching TRBD1. There are 11 residues in the CDR3. V trimming: 8 bases; J trimming: 5 bases; junction bases outside the gene matches: 6. The germline V gene encodes CDR1 SQVTM and CDR2 ANQGSEA. CDR3 amino acids: CSTRQGHEQYF. CDR3 DNA: TGCAGCACAAGACAGGGCCACGAGCAGTACTTC.

This clonotype was observed a handful of times. As DNA, the CDR3 is TGTGCCAGCAGCCAAGATACAGGGTCCCTTGGCTACACCTTC. Translation: CASSQDTGSLGYTF. The V and J genes are TRBV3-1 and TRBJ1-2, with D perhaps TRBD1 (6 bases). Trimming took 0 bases from V and 7 from J, leaving 12 bases between them. CDR1 is LGHDT and CDR2 is YNNKEL in the germline V gene (reference sequence). The CDR3 spans 14 residues.

The chain links TRBV20-1 to TRBJ2-5; 12 bases are a match to TRBD2. The germline gives CDR1 DFQATT, CDR2 SNEGSKA (reference sequence). The CDR3 extends over 13 amino acids. The junction had 5 bases not matched to a gene; V was cut back by 7 bases and J by 5 bases. The CDR3 region has the DNA TGCAGTGTTCTAGCGGGGGGGCGGGAGACCCAGTACTTC. Translated, it gives CSVLAGGRETQYF.

The chain joins TRBV5-6 to TRBJ2-6; D tentatively fits TRBD1 or TRBD2 (5 bases each). The CDR3 loop spans 18 amino acids. CDR1 and CDR2 (germline): SGHDT, YYEEEE. V was cut by 6 bases and J by 0 bases, with 19 bases left in between. The CDR3 nucleotides are TGTGCCAGCACCCCGGAGAGGGGAAAGGACTCTGGGGCCAACGTCCTGACTTTC. Encoded protein: CASTPERGKDSGANVLTF.

The V gene is TRBV4-1, the J gene TRBJ2-2; possible D gene TRBD2, 5 bases. V gave up 1 base and J gave up 5 bases, with 8 bases separating them. This CDR3 contains 14 residues. Germline assignment: CDR1 MGHRA and CDR2 YSYEKL. The DNA of the CDR3 is TGCGCCAGCAGCCAAGTAGGGAGTACCGGGGAGCTGTTTTTT. Translating gives CASSQVGSTGELFF.

The chain has TRBV27 and TRBJ1-3; perhaps TRBD1 as D (6 bases). Germline V CDR1 and CDR2: MNHEY, SMNVEV (reference sequence). V was clipped by 6 bases and J by 4 bases, with 19 bases between them. The CDR3 consists of 16 residues. CDR3 bases: TGTGCCAGCAGGGACGGGACACCCCTAAAAGGAAACACCATATATTTT. Its translation: CASRDGTPLKGNTIYF.

This sequence joins TRBV2 and TRBJ2-7, with D perhaps matching TRBD1 (6 bases). V shed 4 bases and J shed 2 bases, with 6 bases lying between them. CDR3 length equals 12 residues. Germline V lookup: CDR1 SNHLY, CDR2 FYNNEI. The CDR3 is CASSGQAYEQYF. CDR3 in DNA: TGTGCCAGCAGTGGACAGGCCTACGAGCAGTACTTC.

The V and J genes are TRBV10-3 and TRBJ2-3; D ambiguous. The V end lost 2 bases, the J end lost 2 bases, and 5 bases lay between the germline ends. CDR3 size: 13 residues. Germline CDR1 reads ENHRY; CDR2 reads SYGVKD. CDR3 coding DNA: TGTGCCATCAGTGAGCCTTACACAGATACGCAGTATTTT. Translation: CAISEPYTDTQYF.